This TCR beta chain was identified during a study of blood T cells in healthy people across ages. Study conclusions and caveats: Diversity of TCR beta per million T cells declined in a roughly linear way with age.

About this clonotype: Antigen unknown.

With a J-beta primer mix and a sample-barcoded 5' primer, a second PCR ran about 7 to 12 cycles. One entry per CDR3 protein, called by TCRdb with MiXCR from the 5' RACE reads. The sample includes around 800,000 distinct CDR3 sequences, approximately 48% of them seen just once. V was clipped by 4 bases and J by 8 bases, with 10 bases between them. The CDR3 sequence is 12 residues long. The germline CDR1 and CDR2 sequences are SGHNT and YYREEE (reference sequence). Sequenced input: blood. V is TRBV5-4 and J is TRBJ2-1, with D unresolved. The TCR originated in a man in his sixties in good health. The CDR3 loop reads CASSADYYEQFF. The CDR3 DNA follows: TGTGCCAGCAGCGCCGATTACTATGAGCAGTTCTTC.